The next 30 T cell receptor beta chains were all read from a single sample in a study of T cells in Graves' hyperthyroidism and ophthalmopathy. Amplification targeted TCR beta CDR3 regions from RNA transcripts. In the first-round RT-PCR of the TCR CDR3, the HTBI primer set was used. TCRdb independently ran MiXCR on the multiplex PCR reads; one entry per CDR3 protein. This sample carries around 540,000 distinct CDR3 sequences, around 15% of them seen once, and the ten largest clones take approximately 32%. The sequenced material came from blood. All receptors come from a woman in her twenties or thirties with Graves' ophthalmopathy.

This clonotype was seen ten or more times. The V gene is TRBV30, the J gene TRBJ2-2; no clear D. Per the germline V gene, CDR1 is GTSNPN and CDR2 is SVGIG (reference sequence). Trimming stripped 5 bases from V and 2 bases from J, with 12 bases between. The CDR3 is 14 amino acids. CDR3 nucleotides: TGTGCCTGGGGAAGGAACGGAAACACCGGGGAGCTGTTTTTT. As protein: CAWGRNGNTGELFF.

This clonotype was observed a few times. The junction does not match germline at one end; this may be a read error. The chain joins TRBV5-4 to TRBJ2-2; TRBD1 might be the D (7 bases). This CDR3 has 15 residues. Germline lookup yields CDR1 SGHNT and CDR2 YYREEE (reference sequence). CDR3 sequence (DNA): TGTGCCAGCAGCCCGGGGGACAGTGGGGCCGGGGAGCTATTTTTT. Translation: CASSPGDSGAGELFF. Variable domain in full (rest from reference TRBV5-4 and TRBJ2-2): ETGVTQSPTHLIKTRGQQVTLRCSSQSGHNTVSWYQQALGQGPQFIFQYYREEENGRGNFPPRFSGLQFPNYSSELNVNALELDDSALYLCASSPGDSGAGELFFGEGSRLTVL.

This clonotype was recorded at least ten times. This chain joins TRBV11-2 and TRBJ2-7, with TRBD1 identical over 9 bases. CDR1 is SGHAT, CDR2 FQNNGV, per germline. CDR3 length: 16 residues. Trimming at V came to 3 bases and at J to 6 bases, leaving 12 bases not matched to a gene. The CDR3 is CASSLRRTGARSEQYF. CDR3 sequence (DNA): TGTGCCAGCAGCTTGAGGAGGACAGGGGCGAGATCCGAGCAGTACTTC.

The table lists this clonotype with many counts. This chain joins TRBV28 and TRBJ1-2; no definite D call. Germline V gene sequence: CDR1 MDHEN, CDR2 SYDVKM. V shed 2 bases and J shed 4 bases, with 11 bases lying between them. This CDR3 region has 14 residues. The CDR3, as DNA: TGTGCCAGCAGTTTAGCCGAAGTAGCCTATGGCTACACCTTC. Its protein product is CASSLAEVAYGYTF.

Many counts were recorded for this clonotype. V usage is TRBV11-2 and J usage is TRBJ2-3; a possible D gene is TRBD2 (5 bases). Germline V gene data show CDR1 as SGHAT and CDR2 as FQNNGV. V was pared by 6 bases and J by 2 bases, with 15 bases between. This CDR3 is 15 amino acids long. In nucleotides, the CDR3 is TGTGCCAGCAGAGCTATAAGAGGGTCCACAGATACGCAGTATTTT. The encoded protein is CASRAIRGSTDTQYF.

This clonotype was seen ten or more times. The chain has TRBV29-1 and TRBJ2-1; D is unresolved. Germline CDR1 reads SQVTM; CDR2 reads ANQGSEA. The CDR3 runs to 13 residues. V was clipped by 4 bases and J by 5 bases, with 12 bases between them. The CDR3 sequence is CSVVGPGNNEQFF. DNA of the CDR3: TGCAGCGTTGTAGGCCCCGGAAACAATGAGCAGTTCTTC.

This clonotype has a handful of counts. The rearrangement uses TRBV20-1 and TRBJ1-1, with a possible D match to TRBD1 (5 bases). Trimming left V 6 bases short and J 1 base short, with 15 bases between. The CDR3 consists of 14 residues. Germline V lookup: CDR1 DFQATT, CDR2 SNEGSKA (reference sequence). CDR3 loop: CSAPFGAANTEAFF. CDR3 sequence (DNA): TGCAGTGCGCCCTTTGGGGCAGCGAACACTGAAGCTTTCTTT.

This clonotype was seen at least ten times. At one boundary the junction diverges from the germline segment, which might be a read error. The chain links TRBV20-1 to TRBJ2-3; 9 bases are a match to TRBD2. The germline V gene has CDR1 DFQATT and CDR2 SNEGSKA (reference sequence). The CDR3 spans 13 residues. The CDR3 loop is CSAGGTSTDTQYF. CDR3 coding DNA: TGCAGTGCTGGCGGGACTAGCACTGATACGCAGTATTTT.

This clonotype was detected ten times or more. This rearrangement joins TRBV7-2 to TRBJ2-7, with D unclear. Germline V gene sequence: CDR1 SGHTA, CDR2 FQGNSA. The CDR3 is 14 amino acids. V lost 0 bases and J lost 0, with 6 bases in between. In DNA, the CDR3 is TGTGCCAGCAGCTTAGCGCACGGCTCCTACGAGCAGTACTTC. Translating it yields CASSLAHGSYEQYF.

This clonotype was found many times. The chain has TRBV5-1 and TRBJ2-3, with 10 nucleotides matching TRBD2. The V and J ends lost 2 bases and 4 bases, in that order; junction bases with no gene match: 4. Germline CDR1 and CDR2: SGHRS and YFSETQ. The CDR3 loop spans 15 amino acids. The CDR3 loop is CASSFPSGSADTQYF. DNA for the CDR3: TGCGCCAGCAGCTTCCCTAGCGGGAGTGCAGATACGCAGTATTTT.

This clonotype was recorded many times. The genes are TRBV11-3 and TRBJ2-3; TRBD2 matches at 9 bases. The V gene end was trimmed by 3 bases and the J gene end by 6 bases; junction bases not matched to a gene: 10. Germline CDR1 is SGHNT and CDR2 is YENEEA. This CDR3 has 16 residues. The CDR3 loop is CASSLSWASGKDTQYF. The CDR3 nucleotides read TGTGCCAGCAGCTTGTCGTGGGCTAGCGGGAAGGATACGCAGTATTTT.

In its sample, this clonotype was seen many times. This chain uses TRBV5-5 with TRBJ1-4; unclear D gene. Germline CDR1 and CDR2: SGHKS and YYEKEE (reference sequence). This CDR3 has 16 residues. Trimming removed 4 bases at V and 1 base at J, with 14 bases between. Here the CDR3 DNA reads TGTGCCAGCAGCCCTCGGTGGGGTGGAACTAATGAAAAACTGTTTTTT. This encodes CASSPRWGGTNEKLFF.

This clonotype was observed many times. The chain joins TRBV28 to TRBJ2-7; D is unresolved. The V gene's germline CDR1 is MDHEN and CDR2 SYDVKM. V lost 1 base and J lost 4, with 11 bases in between. The CDR3 consists of 14 residues. CDR3 amino acids: CASSLSNTGYEQYF. For the CDR3, the DNA is TGTGCCAGCAGTTTATCCAATACCGGTTACGAGCAGTACTTC.

This clonotype is a singleton in its sample. The chain uses TRBV28 and TRBJ2-5, with 10 bases lining up with TRBD1. V lost 2 bases, J lost 3 bases, and 6 bases stayed unmatched. Germline V gene sequence: CDR1 MDHEN, CDR2 SYDVKM. This CDR3 spans 16 amino acids. CDR3 sequence: CASSLSGQGGKETQYF. The CDR3, as DNA: TGTGCCAGCAGTTTAAGTGGACAGGGGGGGAAAGAGACCCAGTACTTC.

In its sample, this clonotype was seen a few times. V is TRBV5-1 and J is TRBJ1-5; D call uncertain. V lost 2 bases and J 4 bases, leaving 10 bases between the germline ends. The CDR3 spans 14 residues. CDR1 and CDR2 (germline): SGHRS, YFSETQ. The CDR3 region is CASSFGMDNQPQHF. For the CDR3, the DNA is TGCGCCAGCAGCTTCGGGATGGATAATCAGCCCCAGCATTTT. Full variable domain (remainder filled in from reference TRBV5-1 and TRBJ1-5): KAGVTQTPRYLIKTRGQQVTLSCSPISGHRSVSWYQQTPGQGLQFLFEYFSETQRNKGNFPGRFSGRQFSNSRSEMNVSTLELGDSALYLCASSFGMDNQPQHFGDGTRLSIL.

This clonotype was counted ten times or more. V is TRBV2 and J is TRBJ1-1; perhaps TRBD1 as D (6 bases). Trimming left V 5 bases short and J 6 bases short, with 7 bases between. The CDR3 has 11 residues. Germline V gene sequence: CDR1 SNHLY, CDR2 FYNNEI. The chain's CDR3 is CASSRGAEAFF. DNA for the CDR3: TGTGCCAGCAGTAGGGGGGCTGAAGCTTTCTTT.

This clonotype has ten or more counts. This chain joins TRBV28 and TRBJ2-2; 11 bases are shared with TRBD2. Looked up from germline, CDR1 is MDHEN and CDR2 is SYDVKM. Losses at the gene ends were 8 bases for V and 4 bases for J; bases not matched to a gene: 6. The CDR3 runs 15 residues. The CDR3: CASGGLAGGTGELFF. CDR3 coding DNA: TGTGCCAGCGGCGGGCTAGCGGGAGGCACCGGGGAGCTGTTTTTT.

As regards this clonotype: Being one base from a much bigger clone, this may be a read error. V usage is TRBV20-1 and J usage is TRBJ2-5; TRBD2 might be the D (5 bases). V was cut by 7 bases and J by 7 bases, with 10 bases left in between. Germline V gene sequence: CDR1 DFQATT, CDR2 SNEGSKA (reference sequence). The CDR3 spans 10 residues. The CDR3 is CSVSEGTQYF. As DNA, the CDR3 is TGCAGTGTTAGCGAGGGGACCCAGTACTTC.

On this clonotype itself: A much larger clone is a single base away; this may be a read error. The chain joins TRBV10-2 to TRBJ2-1, with 12 nucleotides matching TRBD2. The DNA end is a closer match to TRBJ2-7, so the J assignment may be wrong. CDR3 length: 14 amino acids. Germline V gene lookup returns CDR1 WSHSY and CDR2 SAAADI. The CDR3 DNA is TGCGCCAGCAGTCCTAGCGGGAGGGGGAATGAGCAGTACTTC. It specifies CASSPSGRGNEQYF.

The V call is TRBV6-2 or TRBV6-3, the J call TRBJ2-7; 9 bases match TRBD2. Germline lookup yields CDR1 MNHEY and CDR2 SVGEGT. V lost 6 bases to trimming and J lost 1 base; unmatched junction nucleotides: 7. The CDR3 sequence is 15 residues long. Here the CDR3 DNA reads TGTGCCAGCAGCCGAGGACTAGCGCATTCCTACGAGCAGTACTTC. Its protein product is CASSRGLAHSYEQYF.

In this sample, this clonotype turned up many times. CDR3: CASSPGRTYEQYF. CDR3 bases: TGTGCCAGCAGCCCCGGACGGACCTACGAGCAGTACTTC. This chain joins TRBV7-2 and TRBJ2-7; D is uncertain. Trimming cost V 5 bases and J 2 bases, with 10 bases left between them. Germline CDR1 SGHTA, CDR2 FQGNSA. The CDR3 spans 13 residues.

J is TRBJ2-7 and V is TRBV15; TRBD2 matches 8 bases. CDR1 is LNHNV, CDR2 YYDKDF, per germline (reference sequence). V dropped 4 bases and J dropped 6; count of bases not matched to a gene: 11. The length of the CDR3 is 15 residues. The CDR3 DNA follows: TGTGCCACCAGCACAAACCCCGGGAGGGGGGGCGAGCAGTACTTC. Its protein is CATSTNPGRGGEQYF.

This clonotype was found many times. The J gene is TRBJ2-1, the V gene TRBV3-1, with 11 bases matching TRBD2. Germline lookup yields CDR1 LGHDT and CDR2 YNNKEL (reference sequence). Trimming removed 1 base from V and 6 bases from J; junction bases left unmatched: 11. The CDR3 runs to 18 residues. CDR3 sequence: CASSQGGSGRALRNEQFF. As DNA, the CDR3 is TGTGCCAGCAGCCAAGGTGGTAGCGGGAGGGCCCTCCGCAATGAGCAGTTCTTC.

This clonotype was observed at least ten times. V is TRBV7-2 and J is TRBJ2-5; 8 nucleotides align to TRBD1. V dropped 5 bases and J dropped 4; count of bases not matched to a gene: 6. The CDR3 is made up of 14 amino acids. Germline V gives CDR1 SGHTA, CDR2 FQGNSA. The CDR3 loop reads CASSKTGQGETQYF. The CDR3 DNA reads TGTGCCAGCAGCAAAACCGGACAGGGAGAGACCCAGTACTTC.

At least ten counts were recorded for this clonotype. The rearrangement joins TRBV28 to TRBJ1-1, with D perhaps matching TRBD1 (5 bases). The germline gives CDR1 MDHEN, CDR2 SYDVKM. The ends were cut back, 3 bases at V and 9 bases at J, with 11 bases in the middle. The length of the CDR3 is 12 residues. CDR3 sequence (DNA): TGTGCCAGCAGTTTCCCCGGGGCCAAAGCTTTCTTT. Translated: CASSFPGAKAFF.

This clonotype came up many times. V gene TRBV7-9 combines with J gene TRBJ2-7; TRBD2 is a possible D gene (6 bases). V was trimmed by 5 bases and J by 0 bases, leaving 14 bases between them. CDR3 length: 15 amino acids. Germline CDR1 SEHNR, CDR2 FQNEAQ (reference sequence). This CDR3 is CASSGRDSGSYEQYF. CDR3 DNA: TGTGCCAGCAGCGGCAGGGACTCTGGCTCCTACGAGCAGTACTTC.

In DNA, the CDR3 is TGCAGTGCTAGCCCTACTCGGCAAGAGACCCAGTACTTC. Amino acids: CSASPTRQETQYF. The J gene is TRBJ2-5, the V gene TRBV20-1; unclear D gene. The ends were cut back, 3 bases at V and 2 bases at J, with 10 bases in the middle. The CDR3 has 13 amino acids. Germline loops: CDR1 DFQATT, CDR2 SNEGSKA (reference sequence).

This clonotype was counted only a few times. This chain joins TRBV28 and TRBJ2-1; D is perhaps TRBD1 (6 bases). The ends were cut back, 3 bases at V and 6 bases at J, with 12 bases in the middle. Germline CDR1 reads MDHEN; CDR2 reads SYDVKM. CDR3 length: 14 residues. The CDR3 here is CASSFAGARNEQFF. The CDR3 DNA is TGTGCCAGCAGTTTCGCAGGGGCCCGCAATGAGCAGTTCTTC.

There are many counts of this clonotype. The rearrangement joins TRBV12-3 or TRBV12-4 to TRBJ2-2; D is ambiguous. The CDR3 is made up of 13 amino acids. The germline V and J ends were trimmed by 5 bases and 2 bases, with 6 bases remaining between them. The CDR3 sequence is CASSLPNTGELFF. DNA of the CDR3: TGTGCCAGCAGTCTACCCAACACCGGGGAGCTGTTTTTT.

The chain couples TRBV10-3 to TRBJ2-3; 8 positions match TRBD1. The length of the CDR3 is 14 residues. Germline V gives CDR1 ENHRY, CDR2 SYGVKD. Trimming at V came to 11 bases and at J to 1 base, leaving 8 bases not matched to a gene. In DNA form, the CDR3 reads TGTGCCGCGGAGACGGGACAGGGCACAGATACGCAGTATTTT. This translates into CAAETGQGTDTQYF.